Each of the 4 T cell receptor beta chains below was sequenced from the same sample in a study of blood T cell repertoires in COVID-19. Repertoires were generated with immunoSEQ multiplex PCR, while TCRdb's copy carries only in-frame clones and drops some. The table lists tens of thousands of clones, about four fifths of them singletons. The sequenced material came from peripheral blood. The receptors come from a woman aged 70 to 79 with acute or convalescent COVID-19.

The chain combines TRBV5-1 with TRBJ2-1; 9 nucleotides line up with TRBD2. This CDR3 contains 14 residues. V was clipped by 2 bases and J by 7 bases; unmatched bases: 4. Germline lookup yields CDR1 SGHRS and CDR2 YFSETQ. The CDR3 sequence: CASSFSGGVNEQFF. CDR3 DNA: TGCGCCAGCAGCTTTAGCGGGGGAGTTAATGAGCAGTTCTTC.

J is TRBJ1-3 and V is TRBV5-5; the D is unclear. Trimming pared 0 bases from V and 0 bases from J, leaving 10 bases between. CDR1 and CDR2 from the germline V gene are SGHKS and YYEKEE (reference sequence). The CDR3 totals 16 residues. CDR3 residues: CASSLEQTSSGNTIYF. CDR3 DNA sequence: TGTGCCAGCAGCTTGGAACAGACCAGCTCTGGAAACACCATATATTTT.

The chain is built from TRBV5-1 and TRBJ2-7; no firm D call. The germline V gene encodes CDR1 SGHRS and CDR2 YFSETQ. The CDR3 runs to 13 residues. The ends were cut back, 1 base at V and 3 bases at J, with 8 bases in the middle. The CDR3 DNA is TGCGCCAGCAGCTTGTTGGCGGACTACGAGCAGTACTTC. The encoded protein is CASSLLADYEQYF.

The chain combines TRBV18 with TRBJ2-1, with TRBD2 identical over 12 bases. Germline V CDR1 and CDR2: KGHSH, LQKENI. The CDR3 covers 15 residues. The junction had 2 bases not matched to a gene; V was cut back by 4 bases and J by 4 bases. As DNA, the CDR3 is TGTGCCAGCTCACGGGGGACTAGCGGGTACAATGAGCAGTTCTTC. Translating it yields CASSRGTSGYNEQFF.